The 14 T cell receptor beta chains given below trace back to one sample, sequenced in a study of blood T cell repertoires in COVID-19. The assay was immunoSEQ multiplex PCR, and TCRdb's table has in-frame clones only and misses some. In the table there are about 290,000 clones, about nine tenths of which are singletons. Sequences were obtained from peripheral blood. These receptors were taken from a woman in her 30s with COVID-19, enrolled during active disease.

The V call is TRBV11-2, the J call TRBJ1-5; maybe TRBD1 (5 bases). The CDR3 covers 14 residues. V lost 3 bases and J lost 4, with 10 bases in between. Germline V CDR1 and CDR2: SGHAT, FQNNGV. The CDR3 nucleotides read TGTGCCAGCAGCTTCGCAGGGAGGAATCAGCCCCAGCATTTT. As protein: CASSFAGRNQPQHF.

The J gene is TRBJ2-1, the V gene TRBV10-3; TRBD1 is a possible D gene (6 bases). This CDR3 has 16 residues. Trimming pared 0 bases from V and 1 base from J, leaving 10 bases between. CDR1 ENHRY and CDR2 SYGVKD come from the germline V gene. CDR3 nucleotides: TGTGCCATCAGTGAGTCGCCCAGGGGTTCCTACAATGAGCAGTTCTTC. Translated, it gives CAISESPRGSYNEQFF.

The chain is built from TRBV29-1 and TRBJ1-1; D perhaps matches TRBD1 (5 bases). V dropped 6 bases and J dropped 5 bases, with 13 bases sitting between them. From germline, CDR1 is SQVTM and CDR2 ANQGSEA. This CDR3 spans 12 amino acids. The CDR3 spells CSVPIGGTEAFF. DNA of the CDR3: TGCAGCGTCCCAATCGGGGGGACTGAAGCTTTCTTT.

The chain recombines TRBV3-1 (or the pseudogene TRBV3-2) with TRBJ1-1, with a weak D call TRBD1 (5 bases). This CDR3 is 16 amino acids long. Germline V gene lookup returns CDR1 LGHDT and CDR2 YNNKEL (reference sequence). Trimming took off 4 bases at V and 3 bases at J, with 18 bases between the two ends. CDR3 coding DNA: TGTGCCAGCAGCCGGGTCGGCGCGCCGGGGGACACTGAAGCTTTCTTT. This codes for CASSRVGAPGDTEAFF.

The J gene is TRBJ2-1, the V gene TRBV27; the match to TRBD2 covers 7 bases. The CDR3 spans 15 residues. J was trimmed by 7 bases and V by 7 bases; bases with no gene match: 13. Germline assignment: CDR1 MNHEY and CDR2 SMNVEV (reference sequence). CDR3 DNA: TGTGCCAGCACCTTTTTCGGGGGGATTCGGAATGAGCAGTTCTTC. It specifies CASTFFGGIRNEQFF.

The V call is TRBV5-1, the J call TRBJ2-7; D possibly corresponds to TRBD1 (5 bases). The V gene lost 0 bases and the J gene lost 3 bases, with 13 bases spanning the gap. Per the germline V gene, CDR1 is SGHRS and CDR2 is YFSETQ. The CDR3 spans 15 residues. The CDR3: CASSLEPQAIYEQYF. The CDR3 coding sequence is TGCGCCAGCAGCTTGGAGCCACAGGCGATCTACGAGCAGTACTTC.

Only one count was recorded for this clone. V is TRBV11-2 and J is TRBJ2-2; 10 positions match TRBD2. The CDR3 contains 17 residues. From germline, CDR1 is SGHAT and CDR2 FQNNGV. Losses at the gene ends were 3 bases for V and 5 bases for J; bases not matched to a gene: 9. The CDR3 spells CASSFPSGGRWTGELFF. The CDR3 region has the DNA TGTGCCAGCAGCTTCCCTAGCGGGGGTCGATGGACCGGGGAGCTGTTTTTT.

CDR3 DNA sequence: TGTGCCAGTAGTATAGATGTTCGCAGGGGGGATCCGAACACTGAAGCTTTCTTT. Translated, it gives CASSIDVRRGDPNTEAFF. This chain connects TRBV19 to TRBJ1-1, with 7 bases lining up with TRBD1. The CDR3 extends over 18 amino acids. The trim removed 0 bases at V and 1 base at J, leaving 11 bases unmatched. Germline V lookup: CDR1 LNHDA, CDR2 SQIVND (reference sequence). The whole variable domain, remainder taken from reference TRBV19 and TRBJ1-1, is DGGITQSPKYLFRKEGQNVTLSCEQNLNHDAMYWYRQDPGQGLRLIYYSQIVNDFQKGDIAEGYSVSREKKESFPLTVTSAQKNPTAFYLCASSIDVRRGDPNTEAFFGQGTRLTVV.

The V call is TRBV5-1, the J call TRBJ1-1, with 8 bases fitting TRBD1. Germline V gene sequence: CDR1 SGHRS, CDR2 YFSETQ. There are 12 residues in the CDR3. With 0 bases clipped from V and 10 bases from J, the junction kept 2 bases outside the gene matches. The CDR3 loop reads CASSLEDRAAFF. The CDR3 DNA sequence: TGCGCCAGCAGCTTGGAGGACAGGGCAGCTTTCTTT. Combining the CDR3 with reference TRBV5-1 and TRBJ1-1 gives the whole variable domain KAGVTQTPRYLIKTRGQQVTLSCSPISGHRSVSWYQQTPGQGLQFLFEYFSETQRNKGNFPGRFSGRQFSNSRSEMNVSTLELGDSALYLCASSLEDRAAFFGQGTRLTVV.

This clone was detected only once. The V and J genes are TRBV20-1 and TRBJ1-6; TRBD1 is a possible D gene (6 bases). The V and J ends lost 3 bases and 6 bases respectively, with 15 bases between them. Germline CDR1 reads DFQATT; CDR2 reads SNEGSKA (reference sequence). The CDR3 loop spans 15 amino acids. The CDR3 sequence is CSASNREYSNSPLHF. The DNA for the CDR3 is TGCAGTGCTAGTAACAGGGAATATAGTAATTCACCCCTCCACTTT.

CDR3 amino acids: CASSYSISTEAFF. CDR3 DNA: TGTGCCAGCAGTTACTCGATTTCGACAGAAGCTTTCTTT. This chain connects TRBV6-5 to TRBJ1-1; D is unresolved. Deletions cut 0 bases from V and 8 bases from J, with 10 bases between. Germline V gene data show CDR1 as MNHEY and CDR2 as SVGAGI. The CDR3 has 13 residues.

This rearrangement joins TRBV9 to TRBJ1-5; D might be TRBD1 (5 bases). V shed 4 bases and J shed 1 base, with 9 bases lying between them. The CDR3 runs to 14 residues. Per the germline V gene, CDR1 is SGDLS and CDR2 is YYNGEE. The DNA for the CDR3 is TGTGCCAGCAGCTTGGGGGGGAGCAATCAGCCCCAGCATTTT. It codes for CASSLGGSNQPQHF.

This chain links TRBV11-2 with TRBJ1-3, with D possibly matching TRBD1 (6 bases). Trimming left V 2 bases short and J 4 bases short, with 24 bases between. Germline assignment: CDR1 SGHAT and CDR2 FQNNGV. CDR3 length: 19 residues. The CDR3 spells CASSLSGDGHFSSGNTIYF. For the CDR3, the DNA is TGTGCCAGCAGCTTATCAGGGGACGGTCATTTTAGTTCCGGAAACACCATATATTTT.

This sequence joins TRBV5-4 and TRBJ2-3; weak D call: TRBD2 (7 bases). The CDR3 totals 14 residues. Germline CDR1 is SGHNT and CDR2 is YYREEE (reference sequence). The germline V and J ends were trimmed by 3 bases and 14 bases, with 22 bases remaining between them. The CDR3 protein is CASSSVRLGGGRYF. The CDR3, as DNA: TGTGCCAGCAGCTCAGTTCGGTTAGGGGGGGGCCGGTATTTT.